In this sample, the clone carrying this T cell receptor (beta chain) turned up once. Antigen unknown. Trimming cost V 7 bases and J 0 bases, with 15 bases left between them. The CDR3 runs to 15 residues. Germline CDR1 and CDR2: MNHNS and SASEGT. Sequencing used immunoSEQ multiplex PCR; TCRdb keeps in-frame clones, though not all of them. Of 84,000 or so clones listed, 82% are singletons. This entry comes from a study of graft-versus-host responses after intestinal transplantation. Study details: Recipients were given multivisceral, liver-intestinal, or isolated intestinal transplants.

This clonotype originated in a human donor who received an intestinal transplant. The chain uses TRBV6-1 and TRBJ1-2, with a possible D match to TRBD1 (5 bases). Sequenced here: unstimulated CD4+ T cells sorted from spleen or lymph node cells, sampled before intestinal transplant. The CDR3 is CASTLWGGTNYGYTF. The CDR3 DNA sequence: TGTGCCAGCACCCTTTGGGGGGGAACTAACTATGGCTACACCTTC.